The rows below give T cell receptor beta chains drawn from one sample of a study of shared clonotypes between healthy human individuals. This table comes from immunoSEQ multiplex PCR, and its TCRdb copy is limited to in-frame clones, with some not included. Here the sample spans some 2.4 million clones, 90% to 95% being singletons. Sequenced sample: naive CD4+ T cells from PBMCs. These receptors were taken from a man aged 18 to 35 in good health. Some clones in this sample may be carry-over from other donors' samples. Both conserved end residues are part of each CDR3. Fields, in order: clone size, D gene, J gene, V gene, CDR3 protein. A D gene is named only where the DNA matches it firmly. Rows may omit the clone size; those that give it use once, few, many or a size class.

abundance: -; d_gene: -; j_gene: TRBJ1-2; v_gene: TRBV5-1; CDR3aa: CASKRTPQGNYGYTF
abundance: -; d_gene: TRBD1; j_gene: TRBJ2-1; v_gene: TRBV6-5; CDR3aa: CASRIDRVNEQFF
abundance: -; d_gene: TRBD1; j_gene: TRBJ1-2; v_gene: TRBV6-5; CDR3aa: CASSWAGTVGGYTF
abundance: -; d_gene: -; j_gene: TRBJ2-3; v_gene: TRBV10-3; CDR3aa: CAISESRGGTDTQYF
abundance: -; d_gene: TRBD1; j_gene: TRBJ1-4; v_gene: TRBV18; CDR3aa: CASSRKTGTEGKLFF
abundance: -; d_gene: -; j_gene: TRBJ2-3; v_gene: TRBV5-6; CDR3aa: CASSTTGASTDTQYF
abundance: -; d_gene: -; j_gene: TRBJ1-5; v_gene: TRBV11-2; CDR3aa: CASSLQGDQPQHF
abundance: -; d_gene: -; j_gene: TRBJ2-2; v_gene: TRBV7-7; CDR3aa: CASSLESGNTGELFF
abundance: few; d_gene: -; j_gene: TRBJ1-4; v_gene: TRBV5-1; CDR3aa: CASSSAANEKLFF
abundance: -; d_gene: TRBD2; j_gene: TRBJ2-3; v_gene: TRBV5-1; CDR3aa: CASSPSGTTDTQYF
abundance: -; d_gene: -; j_gene: TRBJ1-4; v_gene: TRBV5-1; CDR3aa: CASRQDFARTNEKLFF
abundance: -; d_gene: TRBD2; j_gene: TRBJ2-5; v_gene: TRBV9; CDR3aa: CASSPRIAGGGVGTQYF
abundance: -; d_gene: -; j_gene: TRBJ2-2; v_gene: TRBV30; CDR3aa: CAWAWGVTGELFF
abundance: -; d_gene: -; j_gene: TRBJ2-7; v_gene: TRBV28; CDR3aa: CASSLLAGGGEQYF
abundance: once; d_gene: TRBD2; j_gene: TRBJ2-5; v_gene: TRBV5-1; CDR3aa: CASSLTSGGETQYF
abundance: once; d_gene: TRBD1; j_gene: TRBJ2-5; v_gene: TRBV5-1; CDR3aa: CASSLVGQGRETQYF
abundance: -; d_gene: TRBD1; j_gene: TRBJ2-3; v_gene: TRBV7-2; CDR3aa: CASSWTGVNTDTQYF
abundance: -; d_gene: TRBD1; j_gene: TRBJ1-5; v_gene: TRBV19; CDR3aa: CASRRPGTGNQPQHF
abundance: -; d_gene: -; j_gene: TRBJ2-3; v_gene: TRBV7-9; CDR3aa: CASSLVGGTDTQYF
abundance: -; d_gene: -; j_gene: TRBJ2-5; v_gene: TRBV19; CDR3aa: CASSRPSAQETQYF
abundance: -; d_gene: -; j_gene: TRBJ2-3; v_gene: TRBV27; CDR3aa: CASRLGGRDTQYF
abundance: once; d_gene: -; j_gene: TRBJ1-2; v_gene: TRBV19; CDR3aa: CASSTPGTLYGYTF
abundance: -; d_gene: TRBD2; j_gene: TRBJ2-2; v_gene: TRBV9; CDR3aa: CASSVVGRTGELFF
abundance: -; d_gene: -; j_gene: TRBJ2-5; v_gene: TRBV2; CDR3aa: CAKGPKETQYF
abundance: once; d_gene: -; j_gene: TRBJ1-4; v_gene: TRBV6-6; CDR3aa: CASSFAGAEKLFF
abundance: -; d_gene: -; j_gene: TRBJ2-2; v_gene: TRBV5-1; CDR3aa: CASSFHNELTGELFF
abundance: -; d_gene: -; j_gene: TRBJ2-5; v_gene: TRBV7-6; CDR3aa: CASSLGTGKETQYF
abundance: -; d_gene: -; j_gene: TRBJ2-1; v_gene: TRBV5-1; CDR3aa: CASSADSGEQFF
abundance: -; d_gene: -; j_gene: TRBJ1-2; v_gene: TRBV9; CDR3aa: CASSPRGGWNYGYTF
abundance: once; d_gene: -; j_gene: TRBJ2-7; v_gene: TRBV2; CDR3aa: CASTLSGGQGYF
abundance: -; d_gene: -; j_gene: TRBJ1-3; v_gene: TRBV4-1; CDR3aa: CASSDRDTGGGPGNTIYF
abundance: -; d_gene: TRBD1; j_gene: TRBJ2-3; v_gene: TRBV27; CDR3aa: CASSNRGLSTDTQYF
abundance: -; d_gene: -; j_gene: TRBJ1-1; v_gene: TRBV5-4; CDR3aa: CASSLILNPTEAFF
abundance: -; d_gene: -; j_gene: TRBJ1-3; v_gene: TRBV4-1; CDR3aa: CASSPFPGGGSGNTIYF
abundance: once; d_gene: TRBD1; j_gene: TRBJ2-2; v_gene: TRBV4-3; CDR3aa: CASSQATGETGELFF
abundance: -; d_gene: TRBD2; j_gene: TRBJ2-7; v_gene: TRBV7-8; CDR3aa: CASSVTSGGFTRYEQYF
abundance: -; d_gene: -; j_gene: TRBJ1-5; v_gene: TRBV18; CDR3aa: CASSPDGLDGNQPQHF
abundance: -; d_gene: -; j_gene: TRBJ2-6; v_gene: TRBV27; CDR3aa: CASSLLGPSGANVLTF
abundance: few; d_gene: -; j_gene: TRBJ1-1; v_gene: TRBV29-1; CDR3aa: CSDRDGAFF
abundance: -; d_gene: -; j_gene: TRBJ2-1; v_gene: TRBV4-1; CDR3aa: CASSQDLRQGHPYNEQFF
abundance: -; d_gene: -; j_gene: TRBJ1-1; v_gene: TRBV5-1; CDR3aa: CASSFDLLRVGTEAFF
abundance: few; d_gene: -; j_gene: TRBJ1-5; v_gene: TRBV7-9; CDR3aa: CASSLGQNQPQHF
abundance: -; d_gene: -; j_gene: TRBJ2-5; v_gene: TRBV28; CDR3aa: CASTGGQSQETQYF
abundance: once; d_gene: -; j_gene: TRBJ1-3; v_gene: TRBV7-6; CDR3aa: CASSSLPAVSGNTIYF
abundance: -; d_gene: TRBD2; j_gene: TRBJ2-3; v_gene: TRBV6-5; CDR3aa: CASSIAGGTDTQYF
abundance: -; d_gene: -; j_gene: TRBJ1-2; v_gene: TRBV11-2; CDR3aa: CASTSWRETGGYTF
abundance: -; d_gene: TRBD1; j_gene: TRBJ2-7; v_gene: TRBV27; CDR3aa: CASSSPWTGGYEQYF
abundance: -; d_gene: -; j_gene: TRBJ1-2; v_gene: TRBV28; CDR3aa: CASSYRDERYF
abundance: -; d_gene: -; j_gene: TRBJ1-1; v_gene: TRBV10-3; CDR3aa: CAISATSPPEAFF
abundance: once; d_gene: TRBD2; j_gene: TRBJ2-7; v_gene: TRBV7-3; CDR3aa: CASSLSSGGAYEQYF
abundance: -; d_gene: -; j_gene: TRBJ2-7; v_gene: TRBV20-1; CDR3aa: CSARAQVEQYF
abundance: -; d_gene: -; j_gene: TRBJ1-1; v_gene: TRBV28; CDR3aa: CASISGVTEAFF
abundance: -; d_gene: TRBD1; j_gene: TRBJ1-2; v_gene: TRBV9; CDR3aa: CASSVSYNRGYYGYTF
abundance: -; d_gene: TRBD2; j_gene: TRBJ2-7; v_gene: TRBV19; CDR3aa: CASRTSGGSPYEQYF
abundance: once; d_gene: -; j_gene: TRBJ2-7; v_gene: TRBV21-1; CDR3aa: CASSGGWELYEQYF
abundance: -; d_gene: -; j_gene: TRBJ2-5; v_gene: TRBV14; CDR3aa: CASSQSRDQETQYF
abundance: -; d_gene: -; j_gene: TRBJ2-3; v_gene: TRBV5-1; CDR3aa: CASSFWERPSTDTQYF